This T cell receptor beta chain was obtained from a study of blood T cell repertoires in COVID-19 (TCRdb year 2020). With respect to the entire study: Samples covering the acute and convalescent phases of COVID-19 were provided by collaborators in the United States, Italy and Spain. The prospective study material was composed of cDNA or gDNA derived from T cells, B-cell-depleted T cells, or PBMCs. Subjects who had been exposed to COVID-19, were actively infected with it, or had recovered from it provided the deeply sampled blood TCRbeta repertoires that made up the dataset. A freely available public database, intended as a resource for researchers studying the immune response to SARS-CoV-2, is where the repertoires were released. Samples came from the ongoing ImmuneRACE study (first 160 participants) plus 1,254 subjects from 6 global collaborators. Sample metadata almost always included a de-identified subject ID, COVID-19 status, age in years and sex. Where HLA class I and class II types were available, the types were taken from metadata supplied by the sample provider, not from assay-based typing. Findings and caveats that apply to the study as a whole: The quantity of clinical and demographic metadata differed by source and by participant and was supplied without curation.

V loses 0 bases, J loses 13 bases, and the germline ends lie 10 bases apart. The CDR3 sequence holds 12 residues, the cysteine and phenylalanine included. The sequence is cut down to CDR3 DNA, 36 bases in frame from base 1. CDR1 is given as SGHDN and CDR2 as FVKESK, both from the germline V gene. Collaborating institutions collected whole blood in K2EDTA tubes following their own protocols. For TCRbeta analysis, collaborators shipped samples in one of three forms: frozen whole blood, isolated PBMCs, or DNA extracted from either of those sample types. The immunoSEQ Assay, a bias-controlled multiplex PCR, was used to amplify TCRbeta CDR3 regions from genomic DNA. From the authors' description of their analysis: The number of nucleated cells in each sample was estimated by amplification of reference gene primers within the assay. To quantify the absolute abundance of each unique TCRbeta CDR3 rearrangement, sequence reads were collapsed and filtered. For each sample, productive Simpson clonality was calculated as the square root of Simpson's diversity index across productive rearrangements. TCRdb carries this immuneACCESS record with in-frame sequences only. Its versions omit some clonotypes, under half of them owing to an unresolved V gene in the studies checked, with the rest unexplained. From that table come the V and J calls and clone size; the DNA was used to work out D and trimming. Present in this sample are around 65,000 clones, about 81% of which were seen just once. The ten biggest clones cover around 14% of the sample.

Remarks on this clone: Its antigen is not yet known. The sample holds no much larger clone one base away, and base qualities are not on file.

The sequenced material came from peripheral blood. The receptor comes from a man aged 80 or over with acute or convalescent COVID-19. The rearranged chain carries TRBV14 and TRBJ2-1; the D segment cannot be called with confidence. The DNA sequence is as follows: TGTGCCAGCAGCCAAGATAGTCGTCAACAGTTCTTC. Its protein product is CASSQDSRQQFF.